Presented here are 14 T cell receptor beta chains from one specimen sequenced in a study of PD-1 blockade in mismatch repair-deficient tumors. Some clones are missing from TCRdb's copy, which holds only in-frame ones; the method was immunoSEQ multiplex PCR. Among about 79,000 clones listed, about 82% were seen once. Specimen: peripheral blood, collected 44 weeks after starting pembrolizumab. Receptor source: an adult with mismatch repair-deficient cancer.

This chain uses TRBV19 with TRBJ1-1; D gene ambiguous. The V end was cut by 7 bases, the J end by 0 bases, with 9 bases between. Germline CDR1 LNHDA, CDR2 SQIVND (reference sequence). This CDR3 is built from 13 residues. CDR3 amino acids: CASTSSVNTEAFF. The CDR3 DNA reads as TGTGCCAGTACAAGTTCAGTGAACACTGAAGCTTTCTTT.

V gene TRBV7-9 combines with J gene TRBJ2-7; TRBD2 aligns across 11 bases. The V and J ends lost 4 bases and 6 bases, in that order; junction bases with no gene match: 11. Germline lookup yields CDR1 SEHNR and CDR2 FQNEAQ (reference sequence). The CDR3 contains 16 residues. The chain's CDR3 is CASSSFYSGRAVEQYF. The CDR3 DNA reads TGTGCCAGCAGCTCGTTTTATAGCGGGAGGGCCGTCGAGCAGTACTTC.

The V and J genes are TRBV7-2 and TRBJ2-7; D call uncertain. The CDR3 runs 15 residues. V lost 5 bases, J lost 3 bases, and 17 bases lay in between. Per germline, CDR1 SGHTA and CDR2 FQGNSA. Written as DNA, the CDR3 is TGTGCCAGCAGCAATCTTAGGGAAAACGGCTACGAGCAGTACTTC. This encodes CASSNLRENGYEQYF.

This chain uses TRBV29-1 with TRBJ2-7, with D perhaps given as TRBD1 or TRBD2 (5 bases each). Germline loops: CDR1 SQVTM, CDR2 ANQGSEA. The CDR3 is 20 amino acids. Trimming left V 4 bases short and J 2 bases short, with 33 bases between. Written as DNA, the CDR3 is TGCAGCGTTGTTTGGACCTACATCCGAGGGGAAACCCCATCAACCTACGAGCAGTACTTC. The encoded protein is CSVVWTYIRGETPSTYEQYF.

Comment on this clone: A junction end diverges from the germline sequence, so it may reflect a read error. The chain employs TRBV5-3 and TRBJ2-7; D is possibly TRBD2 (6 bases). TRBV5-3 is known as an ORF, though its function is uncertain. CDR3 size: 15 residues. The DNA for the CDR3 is TGTGCCAGCAGCTTTCGGACGGGGGACTCCTACGAGCAGTACTTC. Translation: CASSFRTGDSYEQYF.

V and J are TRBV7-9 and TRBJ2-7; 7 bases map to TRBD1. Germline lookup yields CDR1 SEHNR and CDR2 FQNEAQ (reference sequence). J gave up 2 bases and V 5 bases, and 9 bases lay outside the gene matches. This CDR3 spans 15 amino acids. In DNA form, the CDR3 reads TGTGCCAGCAGCCCCTCGACAGGGACGCCCTACGAGCAGTACTTC. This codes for CASSPSTGTPYEQYF.

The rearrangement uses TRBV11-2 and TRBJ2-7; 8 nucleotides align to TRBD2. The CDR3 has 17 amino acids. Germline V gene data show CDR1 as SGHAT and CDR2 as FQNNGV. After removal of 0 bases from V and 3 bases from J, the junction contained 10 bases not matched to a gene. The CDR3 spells CASSLDAMAGGNYEQYF. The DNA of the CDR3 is TGTGCCAGCAGCTTAGATGCCATGGCGGGAGGCAACTACGAGCAGTACTTC.

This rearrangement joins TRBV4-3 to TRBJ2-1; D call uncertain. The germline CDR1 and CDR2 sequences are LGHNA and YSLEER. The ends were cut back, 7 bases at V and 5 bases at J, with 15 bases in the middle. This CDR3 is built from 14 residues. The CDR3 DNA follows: TGCGCCAGCAAAGACATTAGCACGAACAATGAGCAGTTCTTC. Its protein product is CASKDISTNNEQFF.

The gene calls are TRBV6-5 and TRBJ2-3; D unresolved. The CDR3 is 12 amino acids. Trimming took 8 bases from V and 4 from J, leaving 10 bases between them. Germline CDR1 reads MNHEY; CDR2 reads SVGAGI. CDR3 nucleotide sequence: TGTGCCAGCGGGAATAGGGCAGATACGCAGTATTTT. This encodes CASGNRADTQYF.

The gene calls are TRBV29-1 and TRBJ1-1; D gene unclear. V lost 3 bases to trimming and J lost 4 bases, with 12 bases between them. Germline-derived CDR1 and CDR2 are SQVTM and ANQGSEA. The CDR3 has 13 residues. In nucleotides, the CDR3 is TGCAGCGTTGATCCGGACCAAGGCACTGAAGCTTTCTTT. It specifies CSVDPDQGTEAFF. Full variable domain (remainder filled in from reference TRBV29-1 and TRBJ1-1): SAVISQKPSRDICQRGTSLTIQCQVDSQVTMMFWYRQQPGQSLTLIATANQGSEATYESGFVIDKFPISRPNLTFSTLTVSNMSPEDSSIYLCSVDPDQGTEAFFGQGTRLTVV.

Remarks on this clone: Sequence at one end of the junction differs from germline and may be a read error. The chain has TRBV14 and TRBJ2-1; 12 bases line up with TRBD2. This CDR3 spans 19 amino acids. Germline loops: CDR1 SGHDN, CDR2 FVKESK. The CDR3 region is CASSPGRQTSGLAGETRIF. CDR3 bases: TGTGCCAGCAGCCCCGGGAGGCAAACGTCGGGACTAGCGGGTGAGACCCGGATCTTC.

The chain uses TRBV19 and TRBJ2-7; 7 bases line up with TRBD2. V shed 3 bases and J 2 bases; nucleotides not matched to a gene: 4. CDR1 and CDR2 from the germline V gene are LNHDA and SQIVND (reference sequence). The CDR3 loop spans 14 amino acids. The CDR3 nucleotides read TGTGCCAGTAGTATGCGGGAGAGCACCTACGAGCAGTACTTC. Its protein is CASSMRESTYEQYF.

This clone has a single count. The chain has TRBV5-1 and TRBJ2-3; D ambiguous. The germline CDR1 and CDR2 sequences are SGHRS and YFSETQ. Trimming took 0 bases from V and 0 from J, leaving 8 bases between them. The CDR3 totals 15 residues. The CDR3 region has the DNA TGCGCCAGCAGCTTGGGAACGCGGAGCACAGATACGCAGTATTTT. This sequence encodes CASSLGTRSTDTQYF.

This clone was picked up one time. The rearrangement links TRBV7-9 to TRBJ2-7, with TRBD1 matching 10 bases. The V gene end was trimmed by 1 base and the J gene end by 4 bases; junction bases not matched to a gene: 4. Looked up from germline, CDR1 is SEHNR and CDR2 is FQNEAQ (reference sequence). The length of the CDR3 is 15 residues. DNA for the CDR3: TGTGCCAGCAGCTTAGATGGGACAGGGGAATACGAGCAGTACTTC. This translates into CASSLDGTGEYEQYF.